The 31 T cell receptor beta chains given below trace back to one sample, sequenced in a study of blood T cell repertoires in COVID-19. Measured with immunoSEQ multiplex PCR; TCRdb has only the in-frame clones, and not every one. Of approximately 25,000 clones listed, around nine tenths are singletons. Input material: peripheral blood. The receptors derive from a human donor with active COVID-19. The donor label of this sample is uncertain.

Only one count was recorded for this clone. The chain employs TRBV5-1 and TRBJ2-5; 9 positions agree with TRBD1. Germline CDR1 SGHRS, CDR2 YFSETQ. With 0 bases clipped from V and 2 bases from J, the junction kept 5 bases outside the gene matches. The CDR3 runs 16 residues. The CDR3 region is CASSLGDRVNQETQYF. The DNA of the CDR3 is TGCGCCAGCAGCTTGGGGGACAGGGTGAATCAAGAGACCCAGTACTTC.

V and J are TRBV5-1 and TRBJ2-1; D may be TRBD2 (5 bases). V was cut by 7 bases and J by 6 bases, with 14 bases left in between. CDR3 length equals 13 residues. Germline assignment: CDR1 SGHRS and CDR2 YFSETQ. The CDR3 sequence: CASRGGPGNEQFF. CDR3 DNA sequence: TGCGCCAGCCGAGGCGGGCCCGGCAATGAGCAGTTCTTC.

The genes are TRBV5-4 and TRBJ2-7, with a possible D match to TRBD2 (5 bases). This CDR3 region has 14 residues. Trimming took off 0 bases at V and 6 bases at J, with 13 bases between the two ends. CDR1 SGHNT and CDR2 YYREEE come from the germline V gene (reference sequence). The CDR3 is CASSLGLNLGEQYF. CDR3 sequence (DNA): TGTGCCAGCAGCTTGGGACTAAATTTGGGCGAGCAGTACTTC.

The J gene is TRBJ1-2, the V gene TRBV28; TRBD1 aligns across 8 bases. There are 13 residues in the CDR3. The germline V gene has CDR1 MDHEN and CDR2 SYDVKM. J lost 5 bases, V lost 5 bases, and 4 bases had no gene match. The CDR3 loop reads CASSLGQGYGYTF. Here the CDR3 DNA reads TGTGCCAGCAGTCTAGGACAGGGATATGGCTACACCTTC.

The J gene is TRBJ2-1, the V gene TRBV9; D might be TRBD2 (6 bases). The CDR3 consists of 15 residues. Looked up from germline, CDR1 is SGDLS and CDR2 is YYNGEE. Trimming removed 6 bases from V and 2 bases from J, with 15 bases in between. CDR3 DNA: TGTGCCAGCACCCCCGGCGGGGTTGCCTACAATGAGCAGTTCTTC. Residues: CASTPGGVAYNEQFF.

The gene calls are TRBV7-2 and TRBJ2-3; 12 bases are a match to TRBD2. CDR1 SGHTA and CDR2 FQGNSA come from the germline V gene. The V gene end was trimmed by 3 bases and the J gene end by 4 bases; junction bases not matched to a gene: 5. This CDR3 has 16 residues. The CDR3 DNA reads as TGTGCCAGCAGCTTCCTAGCGGGGGGGCCGTCAGATACGCAGTATTTT. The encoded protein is CASSFLAGGPSDTQYF.

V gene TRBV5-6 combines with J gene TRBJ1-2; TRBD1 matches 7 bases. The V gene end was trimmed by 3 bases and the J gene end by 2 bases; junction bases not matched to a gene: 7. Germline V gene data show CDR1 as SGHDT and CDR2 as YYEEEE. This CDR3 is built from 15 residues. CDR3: CASSSTGRPNYGYTF. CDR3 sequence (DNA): TGTGCCAGCAGCTCGACAGGGAGGCCGAACTATGGCTACACCTTC.

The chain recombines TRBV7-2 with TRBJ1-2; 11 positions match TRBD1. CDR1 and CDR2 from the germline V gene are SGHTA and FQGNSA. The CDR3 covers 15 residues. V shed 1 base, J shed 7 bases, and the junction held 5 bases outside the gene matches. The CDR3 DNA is TGTGCCAGCAGCTTAGGGGGACAGGGGGGTCGTGGCTACACCTTC. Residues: CASSLGGQGGRGYTF.

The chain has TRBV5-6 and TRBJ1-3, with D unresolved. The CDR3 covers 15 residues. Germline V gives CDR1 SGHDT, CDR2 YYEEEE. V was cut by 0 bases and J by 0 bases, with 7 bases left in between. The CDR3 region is CASSLEGSSGNTIYF. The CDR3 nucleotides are TGTGCCAGCAGCTTGGAAGGGAGCTCTGGAAACACCATATATTTT.

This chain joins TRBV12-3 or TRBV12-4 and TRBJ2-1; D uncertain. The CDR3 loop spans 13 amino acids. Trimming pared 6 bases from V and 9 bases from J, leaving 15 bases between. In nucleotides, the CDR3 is TGTGCCAGCAGCTTACGATCCGGGTTTGAGCAGTTCTTC. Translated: CASSLRSGFEQFF.

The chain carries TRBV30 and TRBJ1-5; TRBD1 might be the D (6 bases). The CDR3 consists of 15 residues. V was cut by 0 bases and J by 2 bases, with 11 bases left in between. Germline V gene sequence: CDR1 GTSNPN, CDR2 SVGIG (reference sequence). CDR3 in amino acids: CAWSVAGAGNQPQHF. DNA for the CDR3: TGTGCCTGGAGTGTAGCGGGGGCCGGCAATCAGCCCCAGCATTTT.

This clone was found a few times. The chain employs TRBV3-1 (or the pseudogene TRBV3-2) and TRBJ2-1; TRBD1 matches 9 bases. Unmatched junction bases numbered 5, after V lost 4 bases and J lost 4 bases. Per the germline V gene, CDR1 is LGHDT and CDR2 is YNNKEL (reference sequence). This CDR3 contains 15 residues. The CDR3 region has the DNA TGTGCCAGCAGCCCCGGGACAGGGTCGTACAATGAGCAGTTCTTC. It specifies CASSPGTGSYNEQFF.

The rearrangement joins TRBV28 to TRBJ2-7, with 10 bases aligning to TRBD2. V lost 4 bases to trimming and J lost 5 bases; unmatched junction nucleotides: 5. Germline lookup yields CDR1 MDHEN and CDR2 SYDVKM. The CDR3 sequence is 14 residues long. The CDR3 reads CASSSPGLANEQYF. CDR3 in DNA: TGTGCCAGCAGTTCCCCGGGACTAGCGAACGAGCAGTACTTC.

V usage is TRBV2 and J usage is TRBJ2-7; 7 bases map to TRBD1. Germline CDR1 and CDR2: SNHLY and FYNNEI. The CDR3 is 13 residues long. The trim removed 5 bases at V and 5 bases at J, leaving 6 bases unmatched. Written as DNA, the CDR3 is TGTGCCAGCAGTTTACAGGGGATGGACGAGCAGTACTTC. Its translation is CASSLQGMDEQYF.

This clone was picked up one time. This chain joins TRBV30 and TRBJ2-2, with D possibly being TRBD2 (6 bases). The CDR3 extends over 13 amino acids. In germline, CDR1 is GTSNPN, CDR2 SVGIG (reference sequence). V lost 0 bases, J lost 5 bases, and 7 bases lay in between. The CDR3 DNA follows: TGTGCCTGGAGTGTGGGGAGGACCGGGGAGCTGTTTTTT. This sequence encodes CAWSVGRTGELFF.

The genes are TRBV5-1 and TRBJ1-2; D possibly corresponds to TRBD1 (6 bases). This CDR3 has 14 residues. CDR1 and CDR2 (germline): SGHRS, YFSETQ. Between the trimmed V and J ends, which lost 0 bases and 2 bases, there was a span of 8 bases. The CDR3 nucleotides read TGCGCCAGCAGCTTGGGACAGGCCAACTATGGCTACACCTTC. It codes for CASSLGQANYGYTF.

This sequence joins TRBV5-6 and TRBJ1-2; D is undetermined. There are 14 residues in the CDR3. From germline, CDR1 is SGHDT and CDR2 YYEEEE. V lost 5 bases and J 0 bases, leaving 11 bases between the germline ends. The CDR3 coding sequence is TGTGCCAGCAGTGTTGGCCCAGCTAACTATGGCTACACCTTC. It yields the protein CASSVGPANYGYTF.

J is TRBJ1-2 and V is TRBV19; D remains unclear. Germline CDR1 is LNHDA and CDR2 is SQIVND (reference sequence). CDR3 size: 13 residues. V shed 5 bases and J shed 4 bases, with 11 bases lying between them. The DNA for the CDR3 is TGTGCCAGTAGTGGGCAGTACTCCTATGGCTACACCTTC. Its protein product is CASSGQYSYGYTF.

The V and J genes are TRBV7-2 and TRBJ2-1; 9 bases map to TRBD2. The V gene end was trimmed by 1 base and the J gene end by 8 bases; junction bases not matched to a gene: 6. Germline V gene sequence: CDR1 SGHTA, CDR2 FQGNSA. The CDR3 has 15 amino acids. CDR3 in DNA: TGTGCCAGCAGCTTAGATACTAGCGGGCTGGATGAGCAGTTCTTC. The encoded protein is CASSLDTSGLDEQFF.

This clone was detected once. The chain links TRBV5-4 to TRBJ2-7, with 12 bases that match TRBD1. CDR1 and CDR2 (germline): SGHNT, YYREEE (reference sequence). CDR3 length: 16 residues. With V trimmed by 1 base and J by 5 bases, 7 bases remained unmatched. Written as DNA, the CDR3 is TGTGCCAGCAGCTTGCTCCAGGGACAGGGGGCCGACGAGCAGTACTTC. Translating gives CASSLLQGQGADEQYF.

CDR3: CAWSVSRATYEQYF. The CDR3 nucleotides are TGTGCCTGGAGTGTGAGCAGGGCTACCTACGAGCAGTACTTC. The J gene is TRBJ2-7, the V gene TRBV30, with D tentatively TRBD1 (5 bases). Germline CDR1 is GTSNPN and CDR2 is SVGIG (reference sequence). The CDR3 extends over 14 amino acids. V gave up 0 bases and J gave up 2 bases, with 11 bases separating them.

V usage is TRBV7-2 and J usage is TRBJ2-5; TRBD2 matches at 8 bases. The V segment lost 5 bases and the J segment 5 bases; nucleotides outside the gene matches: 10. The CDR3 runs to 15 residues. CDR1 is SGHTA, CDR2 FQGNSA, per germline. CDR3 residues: CASSLTSGGRETQYF. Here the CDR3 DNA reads TGTGCCAGCAGCCTAACGTCGGGGGGGCGGGAGACCCAGTACTTC.

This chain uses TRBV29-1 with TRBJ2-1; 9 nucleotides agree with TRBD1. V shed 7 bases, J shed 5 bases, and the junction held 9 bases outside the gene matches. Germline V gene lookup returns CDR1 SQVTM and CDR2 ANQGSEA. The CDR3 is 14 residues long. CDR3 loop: CSAKDRGSHNEQFF. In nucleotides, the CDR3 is TGCAGCGCAAAAGACAGGGGGTCGCACAATGAGCAGTTCTTC.

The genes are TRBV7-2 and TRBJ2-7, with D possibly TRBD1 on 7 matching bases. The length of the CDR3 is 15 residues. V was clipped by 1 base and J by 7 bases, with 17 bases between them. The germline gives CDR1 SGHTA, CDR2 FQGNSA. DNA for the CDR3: TGTGCCAGCAGCTTAGTACAGGGGAGGTGGAGGGAGCAGTACTTC. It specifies CASSLVQGRWREQYF.

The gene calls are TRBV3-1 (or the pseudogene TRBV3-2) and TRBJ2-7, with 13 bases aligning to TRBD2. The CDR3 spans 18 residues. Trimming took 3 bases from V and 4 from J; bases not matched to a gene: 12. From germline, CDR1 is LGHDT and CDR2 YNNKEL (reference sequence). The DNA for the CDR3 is TGTGCCAGCAGCCACCAAGCACTAGCGGGAGGGGTAGGGTACGAGCAGTACTTC. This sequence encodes CASSHQALAGGVGYEQYF.

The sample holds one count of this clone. CDR3 residues: CASSMVGSWTGELFF. In DNA, the CDR3 is TGTGCCAGTAGTATGGTCGGGAGCTGGACCGGGGAGCTGTTTTTT. J is TRBJ2-2 and V is TRBV19; D possibly corresponds to TRBD2 (6 bases). Trimming shortened V by 3 bases and J by 5 bases, and 13 bases separated the two germline ends. Germline V gives CDR1 LNHDA, CDR2 SQIVND (reference sequence). The CDR3 sequence is 15 residues long. Based on the CDR3 plus reference TRBV19 and TRBJ2-2, the full variable domain is DGGITQSPKYLFRKEGQNVTLSCEQNLNHDAMYWYRQDPGQGLRLIYYSQIVNDFQKGDIAEGYSVSREKKESFPLTVTSAQKNPTAFYLCASSMVGSWTGELFFGEGSRLTVL.

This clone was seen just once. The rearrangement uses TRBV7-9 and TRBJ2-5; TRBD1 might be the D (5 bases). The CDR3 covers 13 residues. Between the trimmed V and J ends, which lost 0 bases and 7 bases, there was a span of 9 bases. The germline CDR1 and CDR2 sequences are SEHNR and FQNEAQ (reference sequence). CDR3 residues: CASSLATAVTQYF. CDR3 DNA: TGTGCCAGCAGCTTAGCGACAGCTGTGACCCAGTACTTC.

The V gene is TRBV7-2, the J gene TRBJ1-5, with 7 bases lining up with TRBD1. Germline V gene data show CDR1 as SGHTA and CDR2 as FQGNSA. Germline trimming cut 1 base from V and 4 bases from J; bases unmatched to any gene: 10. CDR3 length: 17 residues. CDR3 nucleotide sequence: TGTGCCAGCAGCTTAGGGCCGACAGGGAGAAAGAATCAGCCCCAGCATTTT. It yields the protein CASSLGPTGRKNQPQHF.

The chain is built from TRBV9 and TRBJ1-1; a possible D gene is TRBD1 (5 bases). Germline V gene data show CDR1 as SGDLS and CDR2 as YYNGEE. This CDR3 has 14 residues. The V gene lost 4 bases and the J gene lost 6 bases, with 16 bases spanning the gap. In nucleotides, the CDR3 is TGTGCCAGCAGCTACCGGGACGGAGGGTCTGAAGCTTTCTTT. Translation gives CASSYRDGGSEAFF.

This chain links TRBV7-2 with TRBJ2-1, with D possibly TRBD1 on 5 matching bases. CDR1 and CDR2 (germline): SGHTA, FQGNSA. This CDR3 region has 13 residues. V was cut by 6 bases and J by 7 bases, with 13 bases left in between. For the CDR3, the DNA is TGTGCCAGCAGGTTCCCGCCAGGGAATGAGCAGTTCTTC. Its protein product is CASRFPPGNEQFF.

This chain's CDR3 is CASSIGRVNTGELFF. Written as DNA, the CDR3 is TGTGCCAGTAGTATAGGCAGGGTGAACACCGGGGAGCTGTTTTTT. V usage is TRBV19 and J usage is TRBJ2-2; perhaps TRBD1 as D (5 bases). V lost 1 base, J lost 1 base, and 7 bases lay in between. The V gene's germline CDR1 is LNHDA and CDR2 SQIVND (reference sequence). The CDR3 is made up of 15 amino acids.